The sequence of this TCR beta chain was determined in a study of T cell changes during pregnancy in multiple sclerosis (dated by TCRdb to the late 2010s). Broadly, across the study: Changes in the T cell repertoire over the course of pregnancy were examined in this study in women with multiple sclerosis.

The library was made by the immunoSEQ multiplex PCR assay. The table was pulled from immuneACCESS by TCRdb, which kept in-frame rearrangements only. Such tables lose some clones; where checked, under half of the loss comes from unresolved V genes, and the rest has no known cause. The sample has 100,000 or so clones on record, about 94% of them singletons. The ten largest clones capture almost 1% of the sample. Relative to germline, V is 5 bases shorter and J is 0 bases shorter, with 13 bases between their ends. The germline V gene specifies SGHTA as CDR1 and FQGNSA as CDR2. The CDR3 covers 15 residues, taking in both the cysteine and the phenylalanine. Only the CDR3 part of the read is kept: 45 bases, read in frame from the first base. Regarding this clone: There is no known antigen for this receptor. Base qualities are not at hand, and no much larger clone is one base apart.

The chain was built from TRBV7-2 and TRBJ1-2, with no confident D gene call. The sample in question was peripheral blood, obtained after pregnancy. The sequence came from a female donor with multiple sclerosis, enrolled in a pregnancy study. The DNA is as follows: TGTGCCAGCAGCAGGGCTCCGGGAGCTAACTATGGCTACACCTTC. Translated, this gives CASSRAPGANYGYTF.